These 19 T cell receptor beta chains came from one sample sequenced in a study of T cell responses to AZD1222 COVID-19 vaccine. Clones were read by immunoSEQ multiplex PCR, and TCRdb kept only the in-frame ones, dropping some. The data contain about 120,000 clones, 92% of them singletons. The specimen comprised peripheral blood, sampled on day 0 of AZD1222 vaccination. The receptors here all came from an adult in good health.

This clone came up a few times. J is TRBJ2-1 and V is TRBV12-3 or TRBV12-4, with 7 positions matching TRBD1. The CDR3 has 13 residues. Losses at the gene ends were 11 bases for V and 6 bases for J; bases not matched to a gene: 10. The CDR3: CAEGGPLGNEQFF. The CDR3 DNA sequence: TGTGCCGAAGGGGGCCCCTTGGGCAATGAGCAGTTCTTC.

This chain connects TRBV5-4 to TRBJ2-3; D perhaps matches TRBD1 (5 bases). V was trimmed by 2 bases and J by 2 bases, leaving 15 bases between them. CDR1 is SGHNT, CDR2 YYREEE, per germline (reference sequence). The CDR3 has 16 residues. The chain's CDR3 is CASSFYFDSYTDTQYF. The CDR3 bases are TGTGCCAGCAGCTTCTATTTCGACAGTTACACAGATACGCAGTATTTT.

The chain combines TRBV5-6 with TRBJ2-1; 10 bases are a match to TRBD2. The length of the CDR3 is 15 residues. The V gene's germline CDR1 is SGHDT and CDR2 YYEEEE. The V segment lost 4 bases and the J segment 8 bases; nucleotides outside the gene matches: 9. CDR3 nucleotide sequence: TGTGCCAGCAGCCCCCTGAGCGGGGGGGCCTATGAGCAGTTCTTC. Translating gives CASSPLSGGAYEQFF.

The V and J genes are TRBV5-6 and TRBJ2-2, with D uncertain. Trimming left V 1 base short and J 3 bases short, with 4 bases between. The CDR3 is 13 amino acids. CDR1 and CDR2 (germline): SGHDT, YYEEEE. The CDR3: CASSLLYTGELFF. The CDR3 nucleotides are TGTGCCAGCAGCTTGCTATACACCGGGGAGCTGTTTTTT.

The V call is TRBV24-1, the J call TRBJ1-2, with a possible D match to TRBD1 (5 bases). V lost 3 bases and J 8 bases, leaving 12 bases between the germline ends. CDR3 length: 13 residues. Germline V gene lookup returns CDR1 KGHDR and CDR2 SFDVKD. CDR3 DNA sequence: TGTGCCACCAGTGATCGATCCGGGGACGGCTACACCTTC. Its protein is CATSDRSGDGYTF.

The V and J genes are TRBV10-2 and TRBJ2-7; 7 bases match TRBD1. V dropped 6 bases and J dropped 4; count of bases not matched to a gene: 12. The CDR3 has 15 residues. Germline CDR1 reads WSHSY; CDR2 reads SAAADI. DNA for the CDR3: TGCGCCAGCAGAGAAGGACAGGCTAGCCTTTACGAGCAGTACTTC. Translation: CASREGQASLYEQYF.

J is TRBJ1-3 and V is TRBV6-5; 9 bases are shared with TRBD1. CDR3 length equals 12 residues. Per the germline V gene, CDR1 is MNHEY and CDR2 is SVGAGI. Unmatched junction bases numbered 5, after V lost 10 bases and J lost 7 bases. This CDR3 reads CAIRTGDNTIYF. The CDR3 DNA reads TGTGCCATCAGGACAGGGGACAACACCATATATTTT.

V usage is TRBV6-5 and J usage is TRBJ1-1; D remains unclear. The V end lost 0 bases, the J end lost 6 bases, and 14 bases lay between the germline ends. The CDR3 spans 15 residues. Germline V gene sequence: CDR1 MNHEY, CDR2 SVGAGI. The CDR3 protein is CASSYSYPRRAEAFF. CDR3 DNA sequence: TGTGCCAGCAGTTACTCGTATCCGCGGCGGGCTGAAGCTTTCTTT.

The V gene is TRBV24-1, the J gene TRBJ1-5, with a weak D call TRBD1 (5 bases). Germline values: CDR1 KGHDR, CDR2 SFDVKD. The CDR3 sequence is 14 residues long. V lost 5 bases and J lost 7, with 14 bases in between. The CDR3, as DNA: TGTGCCACCAGTGCCCCCGGGGCGGGGCAGCCCCAGCATTTT. As protein: CATSAPGAGQPQHF.

This chain links TRBV4-1 with TRBJ2-3, with a weak D call TRBD2 (6 bases). CDR3 length equals 17 residues. Germline-derived CDR1 and CDR2 are MGHRA and YSYEKL. With 0 bases removed from V and 0 bases from J, the gap between germline ends came to 13 bases. The CDR3 loop reads CASSQEGGAGSTDTQYF. Here the CDR3 DNA reads TGCGCCAGCAGCCAAGAGGGCGGGGCGGGGAGCACAGATACGCAGTATTTT.

V and J are TRBV19 and TRBJ1-1, with a weak D call TRBD1 (6 bases). Germline CDR1 reads LNHDA; CDR2 reads SQIVND (reference sequence). The V gene lost 5 bases and the J gene lost 6 bases, with 16 bases spanning the gap. CDR3 length: 14 amino acids. The CDR3 region has the DNA TGTGCCAGTAGTGCAGGGGTTGTTTTCCCTGAAGCTTTCTTT. Translation: CASSAGVVFPEAFF.

The chain joins TRBV5-1 to TRBJ1-1, with D maybe TRBD1 (5 bases). V shed 2 bases and J shed 0 bases, with 17 bases lying between them. This CDR3 comprises 17 residues. CDR1 and CDR2 from the germline V gene are SGHRS and YFSETQ. DNA for the CDR3: TGCGCCAGCAGCTTTACGGGGACGGGGGAGATGAACACTGAAGCTTTCTTT. It yields the protein CASSFTGTGEMNTEAFF.

This chain joins TRBV7-2 and TRBJ1-1; D is ambiguous. Germline V gene sequence: CDR1 SGHTA, CDR2 FQGNSA. The CDR3 spans 14 residues. V was trimmed by 1 base and J by 10 bases, leaving 16 bases between them. Written as DNA, the CDR3 is TGTGCCAGCAGCTTAGAAGGTTTCGGCCTCGGAGCTTTCTTT. Amino acids: CASSLEGFGLGAFF.

The J gene is TRBJ2-1, the V gene TRBV27; D tentatively reads TRBD1 or TRBD2 (5 bases each). Germline CDR1 reads MNHEY; CDR2 reads SMNVEV (reference sequence). The V gene lost 1 base and the J gene lost 5 bases, with 12 bases spanning the gap. CDR3 size: 15 residues. CDR3: CASSLFSLGDNEQFF. CDR3 sequence (DNA): TGTGCCAGCAGTTTATTCTCACTAGGGGACAATGAGCAGTTCTTC.

The rearrangement uses TRBV7-9 and TRBJ2-7; D is possibly TRBD1 or TRBD2 (5 bases each). The CDR3 has 15 amino acids. Germline V CDR1 and CDR2: SEHNR, FQNEAQ (reference sequence). The V end lost 5 bases, the J end lost 3 bases, and 17 bases lay between the germline ends. The CDR3 DNA follows: TGTGCCAGCAGCCCAGGGACCGACACCTACTACGAGCAGTACTTC. Translated, it gives CASSPGTDTYYEQYF.

The chain employs TRBV6-2 or TRBV6-3 and TRBJ1-6; TRBD1 aligns across 7 bases. Germline lookup yields CDR1 MNHEY and CDR2 SVGEGT. With 5 bases clipped from V and 6 bases from J, the junction kept 7 bases outside the gene matches. The CDR3 is 15 amino acids. The CDR3 DNA reads TGTGCCAGCAGTGCTGGGGGACAGCCTAATTCACCCCTCCACTTT. Its translation: CASSAGGQPNSPLHF.

The chain recombines TRBV6-2 or TRBV6-3 with TRBJ1-5, with D unresolved. This CDR3 comprises 15 residues. Germline V CDR1 and CDR2: MNHEY, SVGEGT. Trimming took 5 bases from V and 1 from J, leaving 12 bases between them. The CDR3 region has the DNA TGTGCCAGCAGTCCGATGACGAGGAGCAATCAGCCCCAGCATTTT. It is translated as CASSPMTRSNQPQHF.

This clone was recorded a few times. The chain joins TRBV7-6 to TRBJ2-1; 8 bases fit TRBD1. CDR1 and CDR2 (germline): SGHVS, FNYEAQ. Trimming removed 4 bases from V and 7 bases from J; junction bases left unmatched: 3. The CDR3 sequence is 13 residues long. CDR3 region: CASSSNRGNEQFF. The CDR3 bases are TGTGCCAGCAGCTCGAACAGGGGGAATGAGCAGTTCTTC.

The chain joins TRBV27 to TRBJ2-1, with 8 bases fitting TRBD2. The trim removed 3 bases at V and 5 bases at J, leaving 3 bases unmatched. CDR3 length: 14 residues. Germline CDR1 reads MNHEY; CDR2 reads SMNVEV (reference sequence). This CDR3 reads CASSFGLADNEQFF. The CDR3 DNA follows: TGTGCCAGCAGTTTTGGACTAGCCGACAATGAGCAGTTCTTC.